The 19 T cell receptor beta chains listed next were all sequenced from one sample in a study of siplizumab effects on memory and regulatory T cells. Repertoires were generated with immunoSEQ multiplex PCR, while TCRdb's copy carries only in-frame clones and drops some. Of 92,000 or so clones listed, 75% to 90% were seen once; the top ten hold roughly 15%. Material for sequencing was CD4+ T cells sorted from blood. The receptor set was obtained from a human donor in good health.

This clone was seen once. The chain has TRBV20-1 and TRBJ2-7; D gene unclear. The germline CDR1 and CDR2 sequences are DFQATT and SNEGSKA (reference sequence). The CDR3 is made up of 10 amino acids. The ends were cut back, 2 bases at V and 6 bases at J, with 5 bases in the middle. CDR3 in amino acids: CSARKGEQYF. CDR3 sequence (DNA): TGCAGTGCTAGAAAGGGCGAGCAGTACTTC.

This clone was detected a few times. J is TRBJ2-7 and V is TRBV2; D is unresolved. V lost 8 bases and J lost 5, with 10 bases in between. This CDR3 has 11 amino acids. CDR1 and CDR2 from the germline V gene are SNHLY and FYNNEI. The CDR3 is CASLERNEQYF. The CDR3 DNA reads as TGTGCCAGCCTCGAGAGGAACGAGCAGTACTTC.

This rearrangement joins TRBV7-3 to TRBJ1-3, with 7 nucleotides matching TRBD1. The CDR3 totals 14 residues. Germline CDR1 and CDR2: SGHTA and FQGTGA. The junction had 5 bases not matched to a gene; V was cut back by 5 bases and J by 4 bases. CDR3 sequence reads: CASSATGSGNTIYF. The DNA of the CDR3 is TGTGCCAGCAGCGCGACAGGGAGCGGAAACACCATATATTTT.

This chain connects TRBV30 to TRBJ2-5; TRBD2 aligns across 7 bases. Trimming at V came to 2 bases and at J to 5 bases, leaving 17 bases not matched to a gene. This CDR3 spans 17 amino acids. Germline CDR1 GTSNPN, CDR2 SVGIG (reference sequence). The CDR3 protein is CAWSWYWGGRKGETQYF. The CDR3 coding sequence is TGTGCCTGGAGTTGGTATTGGGGAGGGCGAAAAGGGGAGACCCAGTACTTC.

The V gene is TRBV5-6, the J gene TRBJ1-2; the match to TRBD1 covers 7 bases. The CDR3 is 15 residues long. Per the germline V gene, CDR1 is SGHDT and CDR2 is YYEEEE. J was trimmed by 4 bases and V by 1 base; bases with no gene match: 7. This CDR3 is CASSLISRDSYGYTF. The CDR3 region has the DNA TGTGCCAGCAGCTTGATTAGTAGGGACAGCTATGGCTACACCTTC.

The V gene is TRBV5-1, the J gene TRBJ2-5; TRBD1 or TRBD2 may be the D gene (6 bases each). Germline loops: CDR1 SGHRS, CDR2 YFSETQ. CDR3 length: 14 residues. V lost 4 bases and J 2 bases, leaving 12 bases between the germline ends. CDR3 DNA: TGCGCCAGCAGCCGGGGGCAGGGGCAAGAGACCCAGTACTTC. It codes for CASSRGQGQETQYF.

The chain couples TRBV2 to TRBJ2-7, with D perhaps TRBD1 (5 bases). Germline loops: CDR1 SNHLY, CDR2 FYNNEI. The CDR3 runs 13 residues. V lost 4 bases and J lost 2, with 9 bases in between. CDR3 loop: CASSVPGTYEQYF. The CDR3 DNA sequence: TGTGCCAGCAGTGTTCCAGGGACCTACGAGCAGTACTTC.

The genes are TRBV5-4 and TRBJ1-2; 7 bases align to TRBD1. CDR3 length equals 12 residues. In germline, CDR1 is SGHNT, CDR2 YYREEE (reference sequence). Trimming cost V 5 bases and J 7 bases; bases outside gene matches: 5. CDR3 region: CASRRQGLGYTF. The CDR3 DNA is TGTGCCAGCAGGCGACAGGGACTTGGCTACACCTTC.

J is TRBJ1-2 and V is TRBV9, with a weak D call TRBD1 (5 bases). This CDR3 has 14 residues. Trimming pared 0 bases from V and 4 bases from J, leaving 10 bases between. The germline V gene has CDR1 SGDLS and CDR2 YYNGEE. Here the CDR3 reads CASSVGQSFYGYTF. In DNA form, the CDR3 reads TGTGCCAGCAGCGTAGGACAGTCCTTCTATGGCTACACCTTC.

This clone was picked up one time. The CDR3 nucleotides read TGTGCCAGCAGCTTAAGGGACCGCGTCTCTGGAAACACCATATATTTT. Translation: CASSLRDRVSGNTIYF. V usage is TRBV11-2 and J usage is TRBJ1-3, with a tentative D call TRBD1 (5 bases). The CDR3 is 16 residues long. CDR1 is SGHAT, CDR2 FQNNGV, per germline. Trimming took off 2 bases at V and 0 bases at J, with 11 bases between the two ends.

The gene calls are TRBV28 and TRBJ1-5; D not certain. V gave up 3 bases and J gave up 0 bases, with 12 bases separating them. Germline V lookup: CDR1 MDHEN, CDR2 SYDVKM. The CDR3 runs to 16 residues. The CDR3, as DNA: TGTGCCAGCAGTTTTAGGGCAAGACTTAGCAATCAGCCCCAGCATTTT. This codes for CASSFRARLSNQPQHF.

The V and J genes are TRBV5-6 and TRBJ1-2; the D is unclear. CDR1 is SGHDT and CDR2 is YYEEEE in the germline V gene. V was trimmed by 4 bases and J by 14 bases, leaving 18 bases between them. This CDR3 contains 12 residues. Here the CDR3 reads CASSEGGWFRTF. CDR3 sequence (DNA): TGTGCCAGCAGCGAAGGAGGGTGGTTTAGGACCTTC.

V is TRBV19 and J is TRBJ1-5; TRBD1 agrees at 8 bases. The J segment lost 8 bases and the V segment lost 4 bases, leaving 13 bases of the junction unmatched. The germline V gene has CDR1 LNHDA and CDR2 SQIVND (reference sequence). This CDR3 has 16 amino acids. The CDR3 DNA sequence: TGTGCCAGTAGTACCGACCGACAGGGGAGGGCCAAGCCCCAGCATTTT. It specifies CASSTDRQGRAKPQHF.

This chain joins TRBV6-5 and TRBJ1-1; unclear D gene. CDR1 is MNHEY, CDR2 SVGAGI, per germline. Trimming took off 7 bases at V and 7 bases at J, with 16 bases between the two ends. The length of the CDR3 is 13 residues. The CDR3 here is CASNENPHGEAFF. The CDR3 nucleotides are TGTGCCAGCAATGAAAATCCCCACGGTGAAGCTTTCTTT.

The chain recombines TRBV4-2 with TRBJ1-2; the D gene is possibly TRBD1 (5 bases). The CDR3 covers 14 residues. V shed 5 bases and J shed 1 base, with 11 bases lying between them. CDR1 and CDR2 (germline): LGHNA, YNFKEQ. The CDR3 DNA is TGTGCCAGCAGCTCCAGGGTGGATAACTATGGCTACACCTTC. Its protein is CASSSRVDNYGYTF.

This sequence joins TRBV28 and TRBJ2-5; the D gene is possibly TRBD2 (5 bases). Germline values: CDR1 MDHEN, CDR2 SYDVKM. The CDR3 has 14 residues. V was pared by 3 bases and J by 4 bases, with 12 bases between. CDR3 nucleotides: TGTGCCAGCAGTTTCGTGGGAGAGGCAGAGACCCAGTACTTC. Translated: CASSFVGEAETQYF. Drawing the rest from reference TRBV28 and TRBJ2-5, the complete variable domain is DVKVTQSSRYLVKRTGEKVFLECVQDMDHENMFWYRQDPGLGLRLIYFSYDVKMKEKGDIPEGYSVSREKKERFSLILESASTNQTSMYLCASSFVGEAETQYFGPGTRLLVL.

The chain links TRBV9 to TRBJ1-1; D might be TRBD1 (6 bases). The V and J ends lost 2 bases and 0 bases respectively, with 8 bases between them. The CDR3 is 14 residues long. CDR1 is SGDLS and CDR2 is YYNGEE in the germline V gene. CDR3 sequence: CASSVGHMNTEAFF. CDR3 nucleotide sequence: TGTGCCAGCAGCGTGGGACATATGAACACTGAAGCTTTCTTT.

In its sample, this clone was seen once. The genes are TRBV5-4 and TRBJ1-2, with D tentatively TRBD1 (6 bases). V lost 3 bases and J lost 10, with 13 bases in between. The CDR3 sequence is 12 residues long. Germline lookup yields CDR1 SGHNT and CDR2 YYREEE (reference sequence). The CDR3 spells CASSSANRDYTF. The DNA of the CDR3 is TGTGCCAGCAGCTCTGCTAACAGGGACTACACCTTC. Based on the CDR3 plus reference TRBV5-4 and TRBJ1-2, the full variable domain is ETGVTQSPTHLIKTRGQQVTLRCSSQSGHNTVSWYQQALGQGPQFIFQYYREEENGRGNFPPRFSGLQFPNYSSELNVNALELDDSALYLCASSSANRDYTFGSGTRLTVV.

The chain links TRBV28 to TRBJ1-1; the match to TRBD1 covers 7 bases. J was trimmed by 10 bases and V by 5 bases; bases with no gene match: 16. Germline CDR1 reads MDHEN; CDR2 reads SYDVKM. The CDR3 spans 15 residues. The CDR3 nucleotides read TGTGCCAGCAGTCCCCCGGACAGGCGGGGACGTCCAGCTTTCTTT. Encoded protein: CASSPPDRRGRPAFF.